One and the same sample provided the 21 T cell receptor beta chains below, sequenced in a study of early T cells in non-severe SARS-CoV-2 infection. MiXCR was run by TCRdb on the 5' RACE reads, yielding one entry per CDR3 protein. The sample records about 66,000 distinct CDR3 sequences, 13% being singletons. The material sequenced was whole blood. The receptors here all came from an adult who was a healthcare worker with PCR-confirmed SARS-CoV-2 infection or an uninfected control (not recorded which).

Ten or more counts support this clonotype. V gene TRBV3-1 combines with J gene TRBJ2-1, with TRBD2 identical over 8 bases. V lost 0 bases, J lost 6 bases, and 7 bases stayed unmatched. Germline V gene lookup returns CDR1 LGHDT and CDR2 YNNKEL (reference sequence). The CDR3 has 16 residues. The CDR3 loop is CASSQDRTGGANEQFF. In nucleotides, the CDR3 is TGTGCCAGCAGCCAAGATAGGACGGGAGGGGCCAATGAGCAGTTCTTC.

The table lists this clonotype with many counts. DNA for the CDR3: TGTGCCAGCAGCTTAGGGCAGATGAACACCGGGGAGCTGTTTTTT. Translating gives CASSLGQMNTGELFF. The chain couples TRBV7-6 to TRBJ2-2; D ambiguous. The CDR3 runs 15 residues. V was clipped by 1 base and J by 1 base, with 7 bases between them. Germline lookup yields CDR1 SGHVS and CDR2 FNYEAQ.

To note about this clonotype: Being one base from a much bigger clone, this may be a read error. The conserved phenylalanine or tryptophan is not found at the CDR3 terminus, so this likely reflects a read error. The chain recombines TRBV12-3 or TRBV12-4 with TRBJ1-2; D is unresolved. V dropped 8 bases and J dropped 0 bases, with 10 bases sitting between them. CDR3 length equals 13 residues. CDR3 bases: TGTGCCAGCCGCCCGGGCGCTAACTATGGCTACACCCTC. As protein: CASRPGANYGYTL.

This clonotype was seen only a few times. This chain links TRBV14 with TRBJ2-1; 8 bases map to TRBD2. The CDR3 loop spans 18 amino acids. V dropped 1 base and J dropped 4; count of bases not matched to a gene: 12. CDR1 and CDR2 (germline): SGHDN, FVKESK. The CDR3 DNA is TGTGCCAGCAGCCAAGCCCTGACTTCGGGAGGGATTTACAATGAGCAGTTCTTC. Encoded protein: CASSQALTSGGIYNEQFF.

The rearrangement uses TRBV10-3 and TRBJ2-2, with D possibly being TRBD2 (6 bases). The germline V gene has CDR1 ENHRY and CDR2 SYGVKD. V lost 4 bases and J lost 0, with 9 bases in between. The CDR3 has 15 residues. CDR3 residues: CAISAGASNTGELFF. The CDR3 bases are TGTGCCATCAGTGCGGGAGCCTCGAACACCGGGGAGCTGTTTTTT.

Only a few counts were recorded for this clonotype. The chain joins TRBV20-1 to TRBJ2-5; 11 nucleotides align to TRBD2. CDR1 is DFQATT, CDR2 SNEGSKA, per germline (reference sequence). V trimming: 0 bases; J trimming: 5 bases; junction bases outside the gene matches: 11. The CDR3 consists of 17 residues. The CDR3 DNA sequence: TGCAGTGCTAGAGATGTGGCTAGCGGGAGGCCATGGGAGACCCAGTACTTC. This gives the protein CSARDVASGRPWETQYF.

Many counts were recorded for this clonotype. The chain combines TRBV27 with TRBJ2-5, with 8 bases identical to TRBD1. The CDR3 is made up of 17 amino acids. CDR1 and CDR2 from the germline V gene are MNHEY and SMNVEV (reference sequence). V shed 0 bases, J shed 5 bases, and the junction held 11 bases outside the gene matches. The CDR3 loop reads CASSLSVLSGGEETQYF. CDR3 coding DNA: TGTGCCAGCAGTTTATCAGTCCTCTCAGGGGGCGAGGAGACCCAGTACTTC.

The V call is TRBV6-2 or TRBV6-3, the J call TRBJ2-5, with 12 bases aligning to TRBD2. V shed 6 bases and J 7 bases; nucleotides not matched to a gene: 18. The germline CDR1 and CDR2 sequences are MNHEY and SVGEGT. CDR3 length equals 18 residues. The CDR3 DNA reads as TGTGCCAGCAGGCGGATGACTAGCGGGAGTGGATTAGGAGGGACCCAGTACTTC. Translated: CASRRMTSGSGLGGTQYF.

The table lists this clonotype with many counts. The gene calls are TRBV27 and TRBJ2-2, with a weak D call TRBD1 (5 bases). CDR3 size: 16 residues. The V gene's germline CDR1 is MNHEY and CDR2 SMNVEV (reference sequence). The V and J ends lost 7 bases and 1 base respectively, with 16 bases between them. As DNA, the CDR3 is TGTGCCAGCACTACTTGGGTCAGGGTGAACACCGGGGAGCTGTTTTTT. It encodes CASTTWVRVNTGELFF.

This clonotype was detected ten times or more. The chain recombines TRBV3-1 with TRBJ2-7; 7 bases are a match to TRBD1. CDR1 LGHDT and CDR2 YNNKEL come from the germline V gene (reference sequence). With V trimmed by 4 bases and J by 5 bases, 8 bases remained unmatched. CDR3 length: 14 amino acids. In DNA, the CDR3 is TGTGCCAGCAGCCCACGACAGGGTTGGGACGAGCAGTACTTC. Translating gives CASSPRQGWDEQYF.

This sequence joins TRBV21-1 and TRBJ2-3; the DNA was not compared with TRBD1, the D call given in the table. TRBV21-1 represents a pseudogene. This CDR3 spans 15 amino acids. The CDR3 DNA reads TGTGCCAGCAGCAACCTGGGACAGCTCACAGATACGCAGTATTTT. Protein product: CASSNLGQLTDTQYF.

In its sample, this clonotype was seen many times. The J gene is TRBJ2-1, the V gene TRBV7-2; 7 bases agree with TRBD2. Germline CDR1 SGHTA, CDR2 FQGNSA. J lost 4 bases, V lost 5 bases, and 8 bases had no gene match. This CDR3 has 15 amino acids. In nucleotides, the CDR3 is TGTGCCAGCAGCCCAACTAGCGAACTATACAATGAGCAGTTCTTC. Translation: CASSPTSELYNEQFF.

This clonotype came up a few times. CDR3 sequence reads: CSANRDVQHF. For the CDR3, the DNA is TGCAGTGCAAACCGGGACGTCCAGCATTTT. The chain combines TRBV20-1 with TRBJ1-5; weak D call: TRBD1 (5 bases). CDR3 length: 10 amino acids. Germline CDR1 and CDR2: DFQATT and SNEGSKA (reference sequence). The ends were cut back, 6 bases at V and 12 bases at J, with 12 bases in the middle.

The CDR3 DNA is TGTGCCAGCTCCGGGGCCAAGCCCAGCACAGATACGCAGTATTTT. Amino acid sequence: CASSGAKPSTDTQYF. The chain is built from TRBV12-3 or TRBV12-4 and TRBJ2-3; D is perhaps TRBD1 or TRBD2 (5 bases each). V was pared by 8 bases and J by 0 bases, with 15 bases between. The CDR3 extends over 15 amino acids.

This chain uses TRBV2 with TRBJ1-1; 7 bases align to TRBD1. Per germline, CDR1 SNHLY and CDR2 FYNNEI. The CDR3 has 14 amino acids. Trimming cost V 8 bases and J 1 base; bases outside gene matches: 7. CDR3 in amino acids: CASEGQVPNTEAFF. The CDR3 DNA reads TGTGCCAGCGAAGGACAGGTGCCGAACACTGAAGCTTTCTTT.

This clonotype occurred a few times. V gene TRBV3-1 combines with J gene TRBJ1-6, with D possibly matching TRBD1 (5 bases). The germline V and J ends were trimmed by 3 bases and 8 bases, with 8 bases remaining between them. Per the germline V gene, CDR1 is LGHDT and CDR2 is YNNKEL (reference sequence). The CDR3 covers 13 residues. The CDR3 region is CASSHREDSPLHF. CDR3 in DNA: TGTGCCAGCAGCCACAGGGAAGATTCACCCCTCCACTTT.

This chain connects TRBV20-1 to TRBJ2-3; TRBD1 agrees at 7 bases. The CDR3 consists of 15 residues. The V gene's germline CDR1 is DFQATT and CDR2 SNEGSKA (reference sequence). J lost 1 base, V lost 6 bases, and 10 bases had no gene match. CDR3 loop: CSAELRTGGTDTQYF. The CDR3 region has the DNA TGCAGTGCCGAGTTACGGACAGGCGGCACAGATACGCAGTATTTT.

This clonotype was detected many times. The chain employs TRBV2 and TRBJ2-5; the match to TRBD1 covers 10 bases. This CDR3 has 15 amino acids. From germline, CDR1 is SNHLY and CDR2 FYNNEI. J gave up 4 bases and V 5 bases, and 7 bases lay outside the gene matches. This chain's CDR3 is CASSPDRGRLETQYF. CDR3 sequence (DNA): TGTGCCAGCAGTCCAGACAGGGGGCGTTTAGAGACCCAGTACTTC.

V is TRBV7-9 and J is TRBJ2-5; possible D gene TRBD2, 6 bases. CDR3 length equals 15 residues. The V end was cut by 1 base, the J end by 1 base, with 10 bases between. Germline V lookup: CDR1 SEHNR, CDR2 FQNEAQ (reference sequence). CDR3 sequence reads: CASSLGDSGQETQYF. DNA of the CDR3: TGTGCCAGCAGCTTAGGGGATAGCGGCCAAGAGACCCAGTACTTC.

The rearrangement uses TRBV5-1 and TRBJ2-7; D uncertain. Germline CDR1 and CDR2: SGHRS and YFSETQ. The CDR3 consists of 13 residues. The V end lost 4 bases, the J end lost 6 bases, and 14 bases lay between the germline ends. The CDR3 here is CASSQPRTGEQYF. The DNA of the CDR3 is TGCGCCAGCAGCCAGCCCCGGACCGGCGAGCAGTACTTC.

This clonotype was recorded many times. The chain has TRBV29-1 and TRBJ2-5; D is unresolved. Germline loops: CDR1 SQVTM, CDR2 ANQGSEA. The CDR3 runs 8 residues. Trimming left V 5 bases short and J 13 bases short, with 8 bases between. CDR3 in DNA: TGCAGCGTTTCAGGATGGTACTTC. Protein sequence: CSVSGWYF.